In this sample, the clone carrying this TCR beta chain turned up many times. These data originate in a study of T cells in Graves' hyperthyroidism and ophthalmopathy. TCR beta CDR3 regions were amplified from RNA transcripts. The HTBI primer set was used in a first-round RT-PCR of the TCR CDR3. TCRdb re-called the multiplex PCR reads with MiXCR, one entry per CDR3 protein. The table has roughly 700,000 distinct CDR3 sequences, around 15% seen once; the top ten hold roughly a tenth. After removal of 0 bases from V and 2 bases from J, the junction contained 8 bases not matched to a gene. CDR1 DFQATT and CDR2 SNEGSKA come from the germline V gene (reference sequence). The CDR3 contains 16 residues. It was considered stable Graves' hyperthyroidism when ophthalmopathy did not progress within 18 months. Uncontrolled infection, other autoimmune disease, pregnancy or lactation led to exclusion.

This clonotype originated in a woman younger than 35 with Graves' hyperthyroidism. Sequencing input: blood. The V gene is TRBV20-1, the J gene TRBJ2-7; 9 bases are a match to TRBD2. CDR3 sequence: CSARDSAGGKTYEQYF. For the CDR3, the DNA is TGCAGTGCTAGAGATTCGGCGGGAGGGAAGACCTACGAGCAGTACTTC.